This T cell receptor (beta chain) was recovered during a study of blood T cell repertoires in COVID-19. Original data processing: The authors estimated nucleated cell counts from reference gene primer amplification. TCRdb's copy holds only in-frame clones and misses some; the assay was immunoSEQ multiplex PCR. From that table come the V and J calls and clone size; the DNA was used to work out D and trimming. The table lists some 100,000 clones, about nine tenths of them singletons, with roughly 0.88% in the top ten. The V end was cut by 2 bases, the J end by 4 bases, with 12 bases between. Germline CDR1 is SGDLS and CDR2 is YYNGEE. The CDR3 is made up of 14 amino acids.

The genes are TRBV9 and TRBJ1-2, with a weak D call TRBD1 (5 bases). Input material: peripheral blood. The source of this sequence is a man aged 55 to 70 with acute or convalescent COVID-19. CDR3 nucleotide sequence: TGTGCCAGCAGCGTCCAGGGTGGTGGCTATGGCTACACCTTC. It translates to CASSVQGGGYGYTF. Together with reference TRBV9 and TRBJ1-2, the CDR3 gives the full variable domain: DSGVTQTPKHLITATGQRVTLRCSPRSGDLSVYWYQQSLDQGLQFLIQYYNGEERAKGNILERFSAQQFPDLHSELNLSSLELGDSALYFCASSVQGGGYGYTFGSGTRLTVV.